These 24 T cell receptor beta chains originate from one sample sequenced in a study of blood T cell repertoires in COVID-19. TCRdb keeps only in-frame clones here, not all; method: immunoSEQ multiplex PCR. The sample gives roughly 180,000 clones, around four fifths of which show up once; roughly 7.1% is in the top ten. Specimen: peripheral blood. These receptors originate from a middle-aged man who had recovered from COVID-19.

The gene calls are TRBV10-3 and TRBJ1-3, with 8 positions matching TRBD1. Germline V lookup: CDR1 ENHRY, CDR2 SYGVKD. Trimming cost V 11 bases and J 4 bases; bases outside gene matches: 7. The CDR3 covers 13 residues. The CDR3: CAAQGATGNTIYF. CDR3 DNA: TGTGCCGCCCAGGGGGCTACCGGAAACACCATATATTTT.

In this sample, this clone turned up a few times. CDR3 amino acids: CASSLGRRENTGELFF. CDR3 coding DNA: TGTGCCAGCAGCTTAGGTCGCCGGGAGAACACCGGGGAGCTGTTTTTT. V and J are TRBV7-8 and TRBJ2-2, with TRBD2 as a possible D gene (5 bases). CDR1 is SGHVS and CDR2 is FQNEAQ in the germline V gene. V was trimmed by 1 base and J by 1 base, leaving 10 bases between them. The CDR3 sequence is 16 residues long. Complete variable domain (other parts from reference TRBV7-8 and TRBJ2-2): GAGVSQSPRYKVAKRGQDVALRCDPISGHVSLFWYQQALGQGPEFLTYFQNEAQLDKSGLPSDRFFAERPEGSVSTLKIQRTQQEDSAVYLCASSLGRRENTGELFFGEGSRLTVL.

The rearrangement links TRBV23-1 to TRBJ2-3; D ambiguous. TRBV23-1 is an ORF, with its function uncertain. The V gene lost 3 bases and the J gene lost 6 bases, with 10 bases spanning the gap. The CDR3 covers 13 residues. CDR3 in DNA: TGCGCCAGCAGTCATCCCCCCAGGGATACGCAGTATTTT. Its protein product is CASSHPPRDTQYF.

The genes are TRBV9 and TRBJ2-2; tentative D call: TRBD2 (5 bases). The CDR3 contains 16 residues. Trimming took off 0 bases at V and 3 bases at J, with 12 bases between the two ends. CDR1 is SGDLS, CDR2 YYNGEE, per germline. The CDR3, as DNA: TGTGCCAGCAGCGTAGCCTCCTCGGGGTACACCGGGGAGCTGTTTTTT. Residues: CASSVASSGYTGELFF.

The rearrangement joins TRBV7-8 to TRBJ2-1, with no clear D. Germline CDR1 SGHVS, CDR2 FQNEAQ. This CDR3 has 13 amino acids. Trimming cost V 5 bases and J 5 bases, with 10 bases left between them. CDR3 residues: CASSTTWNNEQFF. The CDR3 bases are TGTGCCAGCAGCACGACTTGGAACAATGAGCAGTTCTTC.

The chain couples TRBV27 to TRBJ1-2; TRBD1 matches 10 bases. Germline V CDR1 and CDR2: MNHEY, SMNVEV (reference sequence). The CDR3 totals 14 residues. The junction had 7 bases not matched to a gene; V was cut back by 6 bases and J by 6 bases. CDR3 nucleotides: TGTGCCAGCAGCGGGACAGGGGTGAGGGATGGCTACACCTTC. It yields the protein CASSGTGVRDGYTF.

CDR3 loop: CASSRSGTSGETQYF. CDR3 nucleotide sequence: TGTGCCAGCAGCCGCTCCGGGACTAGTGGTGAGACCCAGTACTTC. The J gene is TRBJ2-5, the V gene TRBV11-2, with 8 positions matching TRBD2. J lost 5 bases, V lost 5 bases, and 10 bases had no gene match. Per the germline V gene, CDR1 is SGHAT and CDR2 is FQNNGV. The CDR3 is 15 residues long. Full variable domain (rest looked up from reference TRBV11-2 and TRBJ2-5): EAGVAQSPRYKIIEKRQSVAFWCNPISGHATLYWYQQILGQGPKLLIQFQNNGVVDDSQLPKDRFSAERLKGVDSTLKIQPAKLEDSAVYLCASSRSGTSGETQYFGPGTRLLVL.

This clone was picked up a small number of times. The chain recombines TRBV7-9 with TRBJ2-1, with D maybe TRBD2 (7 bases). The ends were cut back, 3 bases at V and 2 bases at J, with 11 bases in the middle. The CDR3 sequence is 15 residues long. In germline, CDR1 is SEHNR, CDR2 FQNEAQ (reference sequence). The CDR3, as DNA: TGTGCCAGCAGCTTGGGGGAGGGGGCCTACAATGAGCAGTTCTTC. It encodes CASSLGEGAYNEQFF.

This rearrangement joins TRBV30 to TRBJ1-6; the D gene is possibly TRBD1 (5 bases). The CDR3 is 16 amino acids. Germline V gene lookup returns CDR1 GTSNPN and CDR2 SVGIG (reference sequence). Trimming pared 4 bases from V and 7 bases from J, leaving 20 bases between. CDR3 sequence (DNA): TGTGCCTGGACCGGGGGGTACGGGGTCGGGAATTCACCCCTCCACTTT. This gives the protein CAWTGGYGVGNSPLHF. The whole variable domain, remainder taken from reference TRBV30 and TRBJ1-6, is SQTIHQWPATLVQPVGSPLSLECTVEGTSNPNLYWYRQAAGRGLQLLFYSVGIGQISSEVPQNLSASRPQDRQFILSSKKLLLSDSGFYLCAWTGGYGVGNSPLHFGNGTRLTVT.

The chain recombines TRBV9 with TRBJ1-6; a possible D gene is TRBD1 (5 bases). Germline-derived CDR1 and CDR2 are SGDLS and YYNGEE. The V end was cut by 3 bases, the J end by 9 bases, with 13 bases between. The CDR3 contains 14 residues. CDR3 amino acids: CASSGETGGSPLHF. For the CDR3, the DNA is TGTGCCAGCAGCGGGGAAACGGGGGGTTCACCCCTCCACTTT.

This chain uses TRBV29-1 with TRBJ2-7; 10 positions match TRBD2. Looked up from germline, CDR1 is SQVTM and CDR2 is ANQGSEA. V trimming: 6 bases; J trimming: 6 bases; junction bases outside the gene matches: 5. This CDR3 contains 12 residues. CDR3 region: CSVGKRGGEQYF. In nucleotides, the CDR3 is TGCAGCGTCGGAAAGCGGGGGGGCGAGCAGTACTTC.

This clone showed up just once. The V and J genes are TRBV27 and TRBJ2-1, with 9 bases identical to TRBD2. J gave up 6 bases and V 2 bases, and 5 bases lay outside the gene matches. The CDR3 is 15 amino acids. The germline gives CDR1 MNHEY, CDR2 SMNVEV (reference sequence). The CDR3: CASSLAGGVGNEQFF. Written as DNA, the CDR3 is TGTGCCAGCAGTTTAGCGGGAGGGGTGGGCAATGAGCAGTTCTTC.

The genes are TRBV28 and TRBJ2-6; the D gene is possibly TRBD1 (6 bases). The CDR3 is made up of 15 amino acids. The V gene's germline CDR1 is MDHEN and CDR2 SYDVKM. Trimming stripped 4 bases from V and 2 bases from J, with 9 bases between. CDR3 amino acids: CASSSQGAGANVLTF. CDR3 sequence (DNA): TGTGCCAGCAGTTCACAGGGTGCTGGGGCCAACGTCCTGACTTTC.

The rearrangement joins TRBV7-4 to TRBJ2-7, with TRBD1 matching 9 bases. From germline, CDR1 is SGHVT and CDR2 SQSDAQ. After removal of 8 bases from V and 4 bases from J, the junction contained 18 bases not matched to a gene. The CDR3 runs 17 residues. The CDR3 is CASPQLRRDRVLYEQYF. The CDR3 DNA reads as TGTGCCAGCCCTCAGCTTAGAAGGGACAGGGTTCTATACGAGCAGTACTTC.

A single count supports this clone. The rearrangement uses TRBV10-3 and TRBJ2-1; possible D gene TRBD1, 6 bases. The CDR3 contains 13 residues. Germline CDR1 is ENHRY and CDR2 is SYGVKD. V dropped 3 bases and J dropped 3 bases, with 6 bases sitting between them. The CDR3 DNA is TGTGCCATCAGTGAAGGGGGCTACAATGAGCAGTTCTTC. Translation: CAISEGGYNEQFF.

This chain joins TRBV6-5 and TRBJ1-1; D remains unclear. This CDR3 region has 13 residues. Trimming stripped 5 bases from V and 0 bases from J, with 7 bases between. Looked up from germline, CDR1 is MNHEY and CDR2 is SVGAGI. CDR3 amino acids: CASSTPVNTEAFF. The CDR3 coding sequence is TGTGCCAGCAGTACCCCGGTGAACACTGAAGCTTTCTTT.

In this sample, this clone turned up once. This chain joins TRBV4-1 and TRBJ2-1, with 12 bases identical to TRBD2. Germline V gene sequence: CDR1 MGHRA, CDR2 YSYEKL. V lost 0 bases and J lost 1; bases outside the gene matches: 7. The CDR3 extends over 19 amino acids. The CDR3 bases are TGCGCCAGCAGCCAAGACCTTCTAGCGGGAGGGTCATCCTACAATGAGCAGTTCTTC. This gives the protein CASSQDLLAGGSSYNEQFF.

The sample holds one count of this clone. The rearrangement links TRBV9 to TRBJ2-1, with 11 nucleotides matching TRBD1. Losses at the gene ends were 7 bases for V and 6 bases for J; bases not matched to a gene: 6. CDR3 size: 14 residues. In germline, CDR1 is SGDLS, CDR2 YYNGEE. The CDR3 nucleotides are TGTGCCAGCGGGTTGGGGACAGGGGGCAATGAGCAGTTCTTC. As protein: CASGLGTGGNEQFF. Complete variable domain (other parts from reference TRBV9 and TRBJ2-1): DSGVTQTPKHLITATGQRVTLRCSPRSGDLSVYWYQQSLDQGLQFLIQYYNGEERAKGNILERFSAQQFPDLHSELNLSSLELGDSALYFCASGLGTGGNEQFFGPGTRLTVL.

In its sample, this clone was seen a few times. V gene TRBV4-2 combines with J gene TRBJ1-2; weak D call: TRBD1 (6 bases). CDR1 is LGHNA and CDR2 is YNFKEQ in the germline V gene. This CDR3 is built from 16 residues. Trimming left V 8 bases short and J 0 bases short, with 19 bases between. The CDR3 here is CASALRQELANYGYTF. CDR3 coding DNA: TGTGCCAGCGCGCTTAGACAGGAGCTCGCTAACTATGGCTACACCTTC.

This clone has just one count. The chain carries TRBV7-9 and TRBJ2-5; D is unclear. This CDR3 is built from 13 residues. V lost 2 bases, J lost 4 bases, and 8 bases lay in between. Germline CDR1 SEHNR, CDR2 FQNEAQ (reference sequence). Here the CDR3 reads CASSLNPGETQYF. CDR3 DNA: TGTGCCAGCAGCTTAAATCCGGGAGAGACCCAGTACTTC.

This clone was counted a few times. The V and J genes are TRBV7-2 and TRBJ2-2, with D possibly being TRBD2 (6 bases). Germline CDR1 is SGHTA and CDR2 is FQGNSA. With 0 bases removed from V and 6 bases from J, the gap between germline ends came to 11 bases. The CDR3 sequence is 15 residues long. CDR3 bases: TGTGCCAGCAGCTTAGCGGCGGGGACCGCCGGGGAGCTGTTTTTT. It is translated as CASSLAAGTAGELFF.

This chain joins TRBV6-5 and TRBJ1-1; D remains unclear. This CDR3 contains 14 residues. Trimming removed 8 bases at V and 1 base at J, with 14 bases between. Per germline, CDR1 MNHEY and CDR2 SVGAGI. CDR3: CASGEKGANTEAFF. CDR3 DNA sequence: TGTGCCAGCGGGGAGAAGGGAGCGAACACTGAAGCTTTCTTT.

V usage is TRBV6-2 or TRBV6-3 and J usage is TRBJ2-2, with D possibly matching TRBD2 (7 bases). The CDR3 covers 16 residues. The V gene's germline CDR1 is MNHEY and CDR2 SVGEGT. V was pared by 6 bases and J by 4 bases, with 18 bases between. The CDR3 protein is CASSLGLVGGTGELFF. In nucleotides, the CDR3 is TGTGCCAGCAGCCTCGGACTAGTAGGGGGCACCGGGGAGCTGTTTTTT.

The rearrangement uses TRBV7-9 and TRBJ2-1; 11 bases are shared with TRBD2. J lost 0 bases, V lost 6 bases, and 4 bases had no gene match. Germline V gene sequence: CDR1 SEHNR, CDR2 FQNEAQ (reference sequence). CDR3 length: 16 residues. CDR3 loop: CASSRSGGASYNEQFF. DNA for the CDR3: TGTGCCAGCAGTCGTAGCGGGGGGGCCTCCTACAATGAGCAGTTCTTC.